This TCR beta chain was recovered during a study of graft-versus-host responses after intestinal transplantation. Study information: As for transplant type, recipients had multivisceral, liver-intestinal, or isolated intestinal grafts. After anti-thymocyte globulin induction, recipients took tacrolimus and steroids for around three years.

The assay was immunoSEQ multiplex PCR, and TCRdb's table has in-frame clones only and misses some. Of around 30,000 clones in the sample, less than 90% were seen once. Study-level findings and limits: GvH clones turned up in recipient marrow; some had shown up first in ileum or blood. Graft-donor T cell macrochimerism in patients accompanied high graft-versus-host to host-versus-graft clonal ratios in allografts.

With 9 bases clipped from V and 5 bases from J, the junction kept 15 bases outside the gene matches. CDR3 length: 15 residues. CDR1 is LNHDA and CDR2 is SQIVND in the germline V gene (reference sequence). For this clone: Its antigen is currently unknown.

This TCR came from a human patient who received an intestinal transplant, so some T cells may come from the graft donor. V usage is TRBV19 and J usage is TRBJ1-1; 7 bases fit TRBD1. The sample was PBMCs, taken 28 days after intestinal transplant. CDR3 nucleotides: TGTGCCAGCGAAAGCCCAAGACAGGGAGGGACTGAAGCTTTCTTT. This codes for CASESPRQGGTEAFF.